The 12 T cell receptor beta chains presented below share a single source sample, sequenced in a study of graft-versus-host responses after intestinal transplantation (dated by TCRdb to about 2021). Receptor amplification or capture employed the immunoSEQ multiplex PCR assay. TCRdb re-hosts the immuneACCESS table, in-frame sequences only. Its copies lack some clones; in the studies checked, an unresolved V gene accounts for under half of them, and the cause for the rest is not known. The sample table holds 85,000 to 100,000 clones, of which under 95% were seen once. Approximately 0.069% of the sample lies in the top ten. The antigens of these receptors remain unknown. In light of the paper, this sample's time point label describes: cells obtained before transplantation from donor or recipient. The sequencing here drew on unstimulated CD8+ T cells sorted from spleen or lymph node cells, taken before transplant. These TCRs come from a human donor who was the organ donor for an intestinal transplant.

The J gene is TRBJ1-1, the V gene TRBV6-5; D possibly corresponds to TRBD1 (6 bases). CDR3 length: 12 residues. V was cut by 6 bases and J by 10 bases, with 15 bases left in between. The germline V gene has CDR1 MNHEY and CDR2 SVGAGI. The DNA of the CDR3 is TGTGCCAGCAGCTATGCGGGGGCTGCAGCTTTCTTT. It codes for CASSYAGAAAFF.

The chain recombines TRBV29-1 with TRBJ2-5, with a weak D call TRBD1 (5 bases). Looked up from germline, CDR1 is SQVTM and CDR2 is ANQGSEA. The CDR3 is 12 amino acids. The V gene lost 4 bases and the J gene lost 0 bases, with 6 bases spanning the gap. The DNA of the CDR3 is TGCAGCGTTGCAGGGAACCAAGAGACCCAGTACTTC. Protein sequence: CSVAGNQETQYF.

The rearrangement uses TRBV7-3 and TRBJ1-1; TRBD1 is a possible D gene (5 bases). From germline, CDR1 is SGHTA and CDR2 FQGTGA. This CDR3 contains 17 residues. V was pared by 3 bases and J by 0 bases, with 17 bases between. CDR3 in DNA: TGTGCCAGCAGCTTCAAGCCGCAGGGCATAATGAACACTGAAGCTTTCTTT. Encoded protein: CASSFKPQGIMNTEAFF. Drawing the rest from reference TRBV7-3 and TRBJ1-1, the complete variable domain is GAGVSQTPSNKVTEKGKYVELRCDPISGHTALYWYRQSLGQGPEFLIYFQGTGAADDSGLPNDRFFAVRPEGSVSTLKIQRTERGDSAVYLCASSFKPQGIMNTEAFFGQGTRLTVV.

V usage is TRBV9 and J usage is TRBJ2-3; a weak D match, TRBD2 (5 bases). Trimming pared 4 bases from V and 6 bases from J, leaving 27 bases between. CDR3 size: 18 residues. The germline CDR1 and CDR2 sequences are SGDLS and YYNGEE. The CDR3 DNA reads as TGTGCCAGCAGCCCCCGGGGTCTGAGGAGTGGGGAGTCCGATACGCAGTATTTT. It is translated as CASSPRGLRSGESDTQYF.

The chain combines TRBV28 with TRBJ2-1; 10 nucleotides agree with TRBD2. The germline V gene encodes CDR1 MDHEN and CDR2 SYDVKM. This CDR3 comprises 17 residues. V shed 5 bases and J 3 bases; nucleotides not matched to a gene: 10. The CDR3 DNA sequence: TGTGCCAGCAGTCTCCTTCTAGCGGGAGTCGTCTACAATGAGCAGTTCTTC. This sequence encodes CASSLLLAGVVYNEQFF.

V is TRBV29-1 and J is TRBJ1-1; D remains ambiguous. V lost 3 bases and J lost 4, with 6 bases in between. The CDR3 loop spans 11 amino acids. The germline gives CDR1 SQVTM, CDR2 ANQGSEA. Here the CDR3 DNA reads TGCAGCGTTGACACTGTCACTGAAGCTTTCTTT. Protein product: CSVDTVTEAFF.

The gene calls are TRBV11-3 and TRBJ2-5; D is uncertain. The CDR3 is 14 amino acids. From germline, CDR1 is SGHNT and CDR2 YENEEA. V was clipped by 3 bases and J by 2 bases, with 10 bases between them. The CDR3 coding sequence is TGTGCCAGCAGCTTTGGCGGCCCGCAAGAGACCCAGTACTTC. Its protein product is CASSFGGPQETQYF.

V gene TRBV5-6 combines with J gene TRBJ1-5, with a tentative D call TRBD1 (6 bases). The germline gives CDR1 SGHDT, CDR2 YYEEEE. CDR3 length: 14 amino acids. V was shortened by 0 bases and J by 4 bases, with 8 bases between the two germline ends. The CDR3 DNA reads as TGTGCCAGCAGCTTGGCAGGGGCGAATCAGCCCCAGCATTTT. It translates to CASSLAGANQPQHF.

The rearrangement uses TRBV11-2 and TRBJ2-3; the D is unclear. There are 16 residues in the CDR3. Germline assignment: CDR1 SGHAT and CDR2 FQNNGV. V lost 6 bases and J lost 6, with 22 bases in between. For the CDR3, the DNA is TGTGCCAGCAGTACAATTAAAAATCTGAAACCCGATACGCAGTATTTT. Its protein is CASSTIKNLKPDTQYF.

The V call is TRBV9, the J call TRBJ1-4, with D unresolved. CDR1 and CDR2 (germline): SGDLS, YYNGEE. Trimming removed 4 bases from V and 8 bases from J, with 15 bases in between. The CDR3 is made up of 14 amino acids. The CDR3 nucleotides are TGTGCCAGCAGCACACCGGCCGAGGAGGAAAAACTGTTTTTT. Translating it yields CASSTPAEEEKLFF.

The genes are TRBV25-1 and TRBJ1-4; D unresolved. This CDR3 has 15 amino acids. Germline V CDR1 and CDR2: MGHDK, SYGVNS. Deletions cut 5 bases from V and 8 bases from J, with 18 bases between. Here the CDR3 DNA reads TGTGCCAGCAGTCCGGTTGGGCAGGAGGACGAAAAACTGTTTTTT. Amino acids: CASSPVGQEDEKLFF.

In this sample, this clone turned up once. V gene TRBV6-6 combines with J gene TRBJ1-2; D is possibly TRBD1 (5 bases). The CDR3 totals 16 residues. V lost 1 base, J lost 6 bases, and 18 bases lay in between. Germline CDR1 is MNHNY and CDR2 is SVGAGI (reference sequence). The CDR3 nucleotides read TGTGCCAGCAGTTACTACGACAGACCCCTCTCAAATGGCTACACCTTC. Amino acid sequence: CASSYYDRPLSNGYTF.